This T cell receptor (beta chain) was captured by sequencing in a study of cytomegalovirus exposure and HLA in healthy donors. 60 Vbeta and 13 Jbeta primers were used in PCR. The table came from immunoSEQ multiplex PCR; TCRdb's copy has only in-frame clones and leaves some out. The profile shows 150,000 or so clones, nearly 80% of them singletons. This CDR3 comprises 13 residues. Germline CDR1 is SNHLY and CDR2 is FYNNEI. The V and J ends lost 4 bases and 6 bases, in that order; junction bases with no gene match: 4. The sample consisted of PBMCs. The sequence came from a man aged 45-65 years in good health and CMV-seropositive. The chain uses TRBV2 and TRBJ2-7, with 9 nucleotides matching TRBD1. CDR3 coding DNA: TGTGCCAGCAGTGGCGGGACAGGGATCGAGCAGTACGTC. This encodes CASSGGTGIEQYV.